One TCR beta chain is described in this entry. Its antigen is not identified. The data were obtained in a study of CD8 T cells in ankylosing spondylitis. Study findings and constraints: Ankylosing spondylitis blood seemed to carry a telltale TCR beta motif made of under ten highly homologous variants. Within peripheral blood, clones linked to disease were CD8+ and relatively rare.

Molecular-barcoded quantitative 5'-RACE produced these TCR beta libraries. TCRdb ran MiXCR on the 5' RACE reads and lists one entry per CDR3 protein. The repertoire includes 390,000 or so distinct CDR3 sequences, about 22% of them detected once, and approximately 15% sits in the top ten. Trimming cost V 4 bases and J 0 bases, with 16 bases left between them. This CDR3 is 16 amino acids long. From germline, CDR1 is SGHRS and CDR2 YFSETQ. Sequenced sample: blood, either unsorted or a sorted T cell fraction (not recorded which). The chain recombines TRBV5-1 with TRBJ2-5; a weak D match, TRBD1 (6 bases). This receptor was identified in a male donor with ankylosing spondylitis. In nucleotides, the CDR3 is TGCGCCAGCAGCCCTGGACAGCTCCTTAACCAAGAGACCCAGTACTTC. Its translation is CASSPGQLLNQETQYF.